One sample yielded the 3 T cell receptor beta chains listed below, sequenced in a study of vaccination and CD4 T cells after COVID-19. The treatment here: roughly 10-day PBMC culture with coronavirus spike peptide pools or control peptides (ViraFEST assay). Their specific antigens are unknown. Scientists ran DNA taken from cultured CD4+ T cells through the Oncomine TCR Beta short-read assay for sequencing. TCRdb independently ran MiXCR on the PCR reads; one entry per CDR3 protein. The data contain 14,000 to 15,000 distinct CDR3 sequences, over 45% of them singletons. The sample in question was cultured CD4+ T cells from blood, obtained after SARS-CoV-2 vaccination. These receptors all come from a human donor with COVID-19.

The V and J genes are TRBV20-1 and TRBJ2-7; no reliable D call. Trimming pared 0 bases from V and 9 bases from J, leaving 18 bases between. Germline CDR1 and CDR2: DFQATT and SNEGSKA (reference sequence). The CDR3 spans 14 residues. The CDR3 bases are TGCAGTGCTAGAGATAGCACCGCCAATCAAGGGCAGTACTTC. This translates into CSARDSTANQGQYF.

The chain uses TRBV30 and TRBJ1-4; 8 bases match TRBD1. From germline, CDR1 is GTSNPN and CDR2 SVGIG (reference sequence). Trimming took 5 bases from V and 8 from J; bases not matched to a gene: 4. This CDR3 is 12 amino acids long. The CDR3 coding sequence is TGTGCCTGGCAGGGGGCAGAGGAAAAACTGTTTTTT. It yields the protein CAWQGAEEKLFF.

This clonotype was detected only once. The chain combines TRBV19 with TRBJ1-5, with 7 bases that match TRBD1. The V gene end was trimmed by 4 bases and the J gene end by 3 bases; junction bases not matched to a gene: 3. Germline V gene sequence: CDR1 LNHDA, CDR2 SQIVND (reference sequence). The length of the CDR3 is 14 residues. The CDR3, as DNA: TGTGCCAGTAGTACCACAGGGGTCAATCAGCCCCAGCATTTT. It encodes CASSTTGVNQPQHF.